This T cell receptor (beta chain) appears in the sequencing data of a study of graft-versus-host responses after intestinal transplantation. After removal of 0 bases from V and 6 bases from J, the junction contained 4 bases not matched to a gene. The germline gives CDR1 MNHEY, CDR2 SVGAGI. The CDR3 extends over 16 amino acids. To note about this clone: Its antigen is as yet unknown.

Assay used: immunoSEQ multiplex PCR; TCRdb lists only in-frame clones, some missing. Of about 70,000 clones in the sample, just under 95% were seen once. The chain is built from TRBV6-5 and TRBJ2-3; 12 positions match TRBD2. The TCR was taken from a human donor who received an intestinal transplant. The specimen comprised unstimulated CD8+ T cells sorted from spleen or lymph node cells, sampled before intestinal transplant. CDR3 residues: CASSYSTSGSIDTQYF. The DNA for the CDR3 is TGTGCCAGCAGTTACTCGACTAGCGGGAGTATCGATACGCAGTATTTT.